This T cell receptor beta chain was observed in a study of shared clonotypes between healthy human individuals. The CDR3 sequence is 15 residues long. J lost 4 bases, V lost 3 bases, and 6 bases had no gene match. Germline CDR1 is SGHRS and CDR2 is YFSETQ. Here immunoSEQ multiplex PCR was the method, and the copy in TCRdb shows in-frame clones only, minus some. The table records hundreds of thousands of clones, over 65% of them present only once. The TCR sequence derives from a woman aged 25 to 39 in good health. Sequenced material: memory CD4+ T cells sorted from blood. Documented subset: CD45RA-negative fraction. The rearrangement uses TRBV5-1 and TRBJ2-1, with 8 bases identical to TRBD2. CDR3 sequence: CASSSSGLDYNEQFF. CDR3 DNA sequence: TGCGCCAGCAGCTCCTCGGGACTAGATTACAATGAGCAGTTCTTC.